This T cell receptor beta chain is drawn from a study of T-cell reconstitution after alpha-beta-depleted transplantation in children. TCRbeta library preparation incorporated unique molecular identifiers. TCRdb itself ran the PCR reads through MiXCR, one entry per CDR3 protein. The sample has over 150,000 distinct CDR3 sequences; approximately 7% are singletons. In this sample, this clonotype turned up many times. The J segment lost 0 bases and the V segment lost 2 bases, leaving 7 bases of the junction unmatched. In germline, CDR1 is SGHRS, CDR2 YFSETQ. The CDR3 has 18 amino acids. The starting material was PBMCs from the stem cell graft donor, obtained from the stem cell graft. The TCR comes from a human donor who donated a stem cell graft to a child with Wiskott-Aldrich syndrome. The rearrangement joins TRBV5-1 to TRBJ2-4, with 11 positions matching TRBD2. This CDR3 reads CASSLALAGVGAKNIQYF. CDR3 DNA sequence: TGCGCCAGCAGCTTAGCACTAGCGGGAGTAGGAGCCAAAAACATTCAGTACTTC.